Below, 8 T cell receptor beta chains from the same sample are listed, as sequenced in a study of blood T cell repertoires in COVID-19. Sequenced by immunoSEQ multiplex PCR; TCRdb stores in-frame clones only, minus some. The sample has about 430,000 clones; 85% to 90% are singletons. The sequenced sample consisted of PBMCs or T cells enriched from blood (not recorded which). These receptors were taken from a man aged 30-40 years who had recovered from COVID-19.

The chain links TRBV29-1 to TRBJ2-1; 8 positions match TRBD2. The CDR3 covers 12 residues. Looked up from germline, CDR1 is SQVTM and CDR2 is ANQGSEA. Losses at the gene ends were 7 bases for V and 7 bases for J; bases not matched to a gene: 6. The CDR3 DNA sequence: TGCAGCGCACTAGCGGACATAAATGAGCAGTTCTTC. Translating it yields CSALADINEQFF.

The J gene is TRBJ2-3, the V gene TRBV5-4; 11 bases fit TRBD2. V dropped 4 bases and J dropped 0; count of bases not matched to a gene: 4. The germline gives CDR1 SGHNT, CDR2 YYREEE (reference sequence). The CDR3 is made up of 16 amino acids. This chain's CDR3 is CASSTRTSGSTDTQYF. The CDR3 DNA follows: TGTGCCAGCAGCACACGGACTAGCGGGAGCACAGATACGCAGTATTTT.

The CDR3 bases are TGTGCCACCAGTGATTTGCCGGACAGGTTAGGGGTTGGTGAAAAACTGTTTTTT. Residues: CATSDLPDRLGVGEKLFF. The chain is built from TRBV24-1 and TRBJ1-4; 7 bases fit TRBD1. The CDR3 runs to 18 residues. Germline CDR1 and CDR2: KGHDR and SFDVKD. V dropped 0 bases and J dropped 7; count of bases not matched to a gene: 13.

The chain's CDR3 is CASTDSTGNTEAFF. CDR3 DNA sequence: TGTGCCAGCACCGATTCTACAGGGAACACTGAAGCTTTCTTT. The genes are TRBV5-4 and TRBJ1-1; D is possibly TRBD1 (5 bases). The CDR3 loop spans 14 amino acids. The ends were cut back, 6 bases at V and 1 base at J, with 13 bases in the middle. CDR1 is SGHNT and CDR2 is YYREEE in the germline V gene (reference sequence).

The chain recombines TRBV27 with TRBJ1-5, with a tentative D call TRBD1 (5 bases). This CDR3 spans 13 amino acids. Trimming removed 2 bases at V and 10 bases at J, with 12 bases between. Per the germline V gene, CDR1 is MNHEY and CDR2 is SMNVEV (reference sequence). CDR3 coding DNA: TGTGCCAGCAGTTTAGGTAGGGGCTCACCCCAGCATTTT. It is translated as CASSLGRGSPQHF.

The chain couples TRBV30 to TRBJ1-2; TRBD1 agrees at 7 bases. CDR3 length: 15 amino acids. The ends lost 2 bases at V and 7 bases at J; junction bases unmatched: 13. From germline, CDR1 is GTSNPN and CDR2 SVGIG (reference sequence). The CDR3 sequence is CAWSPEGQTTRGYTF. In nucleotides, the CDR3 is TGTGCCTGGAGTCCCGAGGGACAGACAACGCGTGGCTACACCTTC. Drawing the rest from reference TRBV30 and TRBJ1-2, the complete variable domain is SQTIHQWPATLVQPVGSPLSLECTVEGTSNPNLYWYRQAAGRGLQLLFYSVGIGQISSEVPQNLSASRPQDRQFILSSKKLLLSDSGFYLCAWSPEGQTTRGYTFGSGTRLTVV.

This rearrangement joins TRBV20-1 to TRBJ1-2; possibly TRBD1 for D (5 bases). Trimming pared 6 bases from V and 8 bases from J, leaving 13 bases between. The CDR3 contains 11 residues. The germline V gene has CDR1 DFQATT and CDR2 SNEGSKA (reference sequence). The CDR3 coding sequence is TGCAGTGCGGCGACAGCCCTGGGCTACACCTTC. It specifies CSAATALGYTF.

This chain connects TRBV9 to TRBJ1-5; D gene uncertain. Between the trimmed V and J ends, which lost 3 bases and 2 bases, there was a span of 15 bases. Germline CDR1 SGDLS, CDR2 YYNGEE. The CDR3 covers 16 residues. The CDR3 loop is CASSEARDSGNQPQHF. CDR3 coding DNA: TGTGCCAGCAGCGAAGCCCGGGATAGCGGCAATCAGCCCCAGCATTTT. The full variable domain, rest sourced from reference TRBV9 and TRBJ1-5, is DSGVTQTPKHLITATGQRVTLRCSPRSGDLSVYWYQQSLDQGLQFLIQYYNGEERAKGNILERFSAQQFPDLHSELNLSSLELGDSALYFCASSEARDSGNQPQHFGDGTRLSIL.